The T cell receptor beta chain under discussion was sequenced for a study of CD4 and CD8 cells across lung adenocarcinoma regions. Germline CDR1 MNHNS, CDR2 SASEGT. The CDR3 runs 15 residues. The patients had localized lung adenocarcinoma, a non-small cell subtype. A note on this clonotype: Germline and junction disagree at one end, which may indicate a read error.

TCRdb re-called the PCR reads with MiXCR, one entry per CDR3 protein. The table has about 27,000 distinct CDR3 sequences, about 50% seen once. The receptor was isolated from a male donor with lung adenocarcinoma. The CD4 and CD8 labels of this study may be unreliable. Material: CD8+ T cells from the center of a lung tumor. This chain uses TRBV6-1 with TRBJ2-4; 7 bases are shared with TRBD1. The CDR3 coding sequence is TGTGCCAGGGGGTTAGGGGACAGAGCCCAAGATACGCAGTACTTT. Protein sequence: CARGLGDRAQDTQYF.